The TCR beta chain described here comes from a study of OX40 agonist ivuxolimab in advanced cancers. About the research overall: Intravenous ivuxolimab was administered to patients every 2 weeks at 0.01 to 10 mg/kg. Participants could have had prior anti-PD-1, anti-PD-L1 or anti-CTLA-4 therapy, and around 40% had some.

The timepoints at which blood was sampled were baseline, cycle 4 day 1, and cycle 7 day 1. The data were produced by immunoSEQ multiplex PCR, yet TCRdb's version contains in-frame clones alone and is incomplete. Found here are tens of thousands of clones, 80% to 95% of them singletons; the top ten hold about 0.45%. Germline CDR1 and CDR2: SGHNT and YYREEE (reference sequence). V was cut by 1 base and J by 3 bases, with 7 bases left in between. This CDR3 comprises 13 residues. Sequences were derived from CD4+ or CD8+ T cells sorted from blood, sampled in a trial of the OX40 agonist ivuxolimab. The V call is TRBV5-4, the J call TRBJ2-5; D is unresolved. This TCR derives from an adult with an advanced solid tumor such as melanoma, head and neck, liver or kidney cancer. Written as DNA, the CDR3 is TGTGCCAGCAGCTTGAATCGGGAAGAGACCCAGTACTTC. Protein: CASSLNREETQYF. Using reference TRBV5-4 and TRBJ2-5 for the parts outside the CDR3, the full variable domain is ETGVTQSPTHLIKTRGQQVTLRCSSQSGHNTVSWYQQALGQGPQFIFQYYREEENGRGNFPPRFSGLQFPNYSSELNVNALELDDSALYLCASSLNREETQYFGPGTRLLVL.